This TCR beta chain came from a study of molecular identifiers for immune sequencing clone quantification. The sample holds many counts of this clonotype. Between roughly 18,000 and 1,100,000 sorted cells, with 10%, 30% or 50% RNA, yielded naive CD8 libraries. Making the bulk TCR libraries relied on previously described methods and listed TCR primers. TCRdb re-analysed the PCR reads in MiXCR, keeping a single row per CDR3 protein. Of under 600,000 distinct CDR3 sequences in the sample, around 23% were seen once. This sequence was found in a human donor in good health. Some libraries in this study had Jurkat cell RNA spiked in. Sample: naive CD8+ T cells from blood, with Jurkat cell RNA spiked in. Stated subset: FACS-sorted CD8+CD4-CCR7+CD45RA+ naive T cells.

This CDR3 reads CASSSPATSGRPPEQFF. DNA of the CDR3: TGTGCCAGCAGCTCCCCAGCCACTAGCGGGAGGCCTCCGGAGCAGTTCTTC. This rearrangement joins TRBV7-9 to TRBJ2-1, with 12 bases aligning to TRBD2. This CDR3 region has 17 residues. V lost 4 bases to trimming and J lost 10 bases; unmatched junction nucleotides: 14. Germline loops: CDR1 SEHNR, CDR2 FQNEAQ (reference sequence). The entire variable domain, with the rest obtained from reference TRBV7-9 and TRBJ2-1, is as follows: DTGVSQNPRHKITKRGQNVTFRCDPISEHNRLYWYRQTLGQGPEFLTYFQNEAQLEKSRLLSDRFSAERPKGSFSTLEIQRTEQGDSAMYLCASSSPATSGRPPEQFFGPGTRLTVL.